The sequence of this TCR beta chain was determined in a study of blood T cell repertoires in COVID-19. Profiled with immunoSEQ multiplex PCR; TCRdb holds only in-frame clones, not every one. The repertoire consists of approximately 500,000 clones, with approximately 89% occurring once and the leading ten covering 0.7% to 1%. Germline loops: CDR1 SNHLY, CDR2 FYNNEI. V was pared by 5 bases and J by 0 bases, with 3 bases of the junction left unmatched. The CDR3 sequence is 14 residues long. The TCR comes from a man younger than 35 with COVID-19, enrolled during active disease. The genes are TRBV2 and TRBJ1-1; 7 nucleotides match TRBD1. The sequencing sample was made of peripheral blood. The CDR3 is CASSSGTVNTEAFF. The DNA for the CDR3 is TGTGCCAGCAGTTCCGGGACAGTGAACACTGAAGCTTTCTTT.